Listed below are T cell receptor beta chains from one sample, sequenced in a study of molecular identifiers for immune sequencing clone quantification. TCRdb fed the PCR reads into MiXCR, producing one record per CDR3 protein. Of 550,000 to 750,000 distinct CDR3 sequences listed, 20% are singletons. Sequenced input: naive CD8+ T cells from blood, with Jurkat cell RNA spiked in. All receptors derive from a human donor in good health. Some libraries in this study had Jurkat cell RNA spiked in. Each CDR3 is given with its conserved first and last residue. Each record gives: V gene, D gene, J gene, clone size, CDR3 protein, CDR3 DNA. D genes are given only for firm matches. Rows may omit the clone size; those that give it use once, few, many or a size class.

TRBV7-9,NA,TRBJ2-3,many,CASSHNRADLKGTDTQYF,TGTGCCAGCAGCCACAATCGAGCCGACCTCAAAGGGACAGATACGCAGTATTTT
TRBV2,NA,TRBJ2-5,many,CASRDMDGQETQYF,TGTGCCAGCAGGGATATGGACGGCCAAGAGACCCAGTACTTC
TRBV12-3/TRBV12-4,TRBD1,TRBJ2-5,NA,CASSLAGTVQGTQYF,TGTGCCAGCAGTTTAGCCGGGACAGTCCAAGGGACCCAGTACTTC
TRBV19,NA,TRBJ1-1,many,CASSVLPGQNTEAFF,TGTGCCAGTAGTGTCCTTCCAGGACAGAACACTGAAGCTTTCTTT
TRBV21-1,NA,TRBJ1-3,few,CASSKSCERTPSSGNTIYF,TGTGCCAGCAGCAAAAGCTGTGAGCGGACACCCAGCTCTGGAAACACCATATATTTT
TRBV7-6,TRBD2,TRBJ2-3,many,CASSLAGGTSGDRTDTQYF,TGTGCCAGCAGCTTAGCGGGTGGAACTAGCGGGGATCGCACAGATACGCAGTATTTT
TRBV7-9,TRBD1,TRBJ2-2,few,CASSFGQDGIGELFF,TGTGCCAGCAGCTTCGGACAGGACGGTATCGGGGAGCTGTTTTTT
TRBV23-1,NA,TRBJ2-7,many,CASSQSLCGARRYYKRDDYEVQYF,TGCGCCAGCAGTCAATCGTTATGCGGCGCGCGGAGATATTACAAGCGTGATGACTACGAGGTGCAGTACTTC
TRBV2,NA,TRBJ1-2,NA,CAIPGEDGYTF,TGTGCCATACCAGGGGAGGATGGCTACACCTTC
TRBV6-2/TRBV6-3,NA,TRBJ2-7,NA,CASSALQAFSYEQYF,TGTGCCAGCAGTGCTTTACAGGCGTTCTCCTACGAGCAGTACTTC
TRBV7-2,NA,TRBJ2-7,many,CASSLAAGQRWQYF,TGTGCCAGCAGCTTAGCCGCGGGACAGAGATGGCAGTACTTC
TRBV5-3,NA,TRBJ1-1,many,CASSFTAWKNTEAFF,TGTGCCAGCAGCTTCACTGCATGGAAGAACACTGAAGCTTTCTTT
TRBV3-1,NA,TRBJ1-3,NA,CASSQDLTVSGNTIYF,TGTGCCAGCAGCCAAGATCTTACGGTTTCTGGAAACACCATATATTTT
TRBV27,NA,TRBJ2-7,once,CVSRDTSYEQYF,TGTGTCAGCCGGGACACCTCCTACGAGCAGTACTTC
TRBV27,NA,TRBJ2-2,few,CASSALSPRDTGELFF,TGTGCCAGCAGTGCCCTCTCCCCCAGGGACACCGGGGAGCTGTTTTTT
TRBV20-1,NA,TRBJ2-1,many,CSARVQGSVYNEQFF,TGCAGTGCTAGAGTGCAGGGCTCGGTCTACAATGAGCAGTTCTTC
TRBV7-9,NA,TRBJ1-2,many,CASSSSLNYGYTF,TGTGCCAGCAGCTCGAGTCTGAACTATGGCTACACCTTC
TRBV21-1,NA,TRBJ1-2,few,CASGTLRDREWVNYGYTF,TGTGCCAGCGGCACTTTGAGGGACAGGGAATGGGTTAACTATGGCTACACCTTC
TRBV6-5,NA,TRBJ1-1,NA,CASSYGAEALF,TGTGCCAGCAGTTATGGGGCTGAAGCTCTCTTT
TRBV7-6,NA,TRBJ2-1,NA,CASSSRVGVGEQFF,TGTGCCAGCAGCTCTAGGGTGGGGGTAGGTGAGCAGTTCTTC
TRBV7-9,NA,TRBJ2-4,many,CASSFTRENIQYF,TGTGCCAGCAGCTTTACCAGGGAAAACATTCAGTACTTC
TRBV15,NA,TRBJ2-2,many,CATSRDLGNTGELFF,TGTGCCACCAGCAGAGATCTCGGGAACACCGGGGAGCTGTTTTTT
TRBV11-2,TRBD2,TRBJ2-5,few,CASSSTLSLGLAGEETQYF,TGTGCCAGCAGCTCCACACTATCCCTCGGACTAGCGGGAGAAGAGACCCAGTACTTC
TRBV11-2,NA,TRBJ2-5,many,CASSLGFAGGIWQETQYF,TGTGCCAGCAGCTTAGGTTTTGCTGGGGGGATATGGCAAGAGACCCAGTACTTC
TRBV7-9,TRBD2,TRBJ2-5,NA,CASSTRTSGSTEETQYF,TGTGCCAGCAGCACTCGGACTAGCGGGAGTACGGAAGAGACCCAGTACTTC
TRBV10-3,TRBD1,TRBJ2-7,few,CAINTPGQGSYEQYF,TGTGCCATCAATACCCCGGGACAGGGGAGCTACGAGCAGTACTTC
TRBV4-1,TRBD2,TRBJ2-7,NA,CASSPPGRDYEQYF,TGCGCCAGCAGCCCCCCTGGGAGGGACTACGAGCAGTACTTC
TRBV19,TRBD1,TRBJ2-3,many,CASIENPGQGLDTQYF,TGTGCCAGTATTGAAAACCCGGGACAGGGTTTGGATACGCAGTATTTT
TRBV29-1,NA,TRBJ2-7,many,CSVEVNTDYEQYF,TGCAGCGTTGAAGTTAACACCGACTACGAGCAGTACTTC
TRBV5-1,NA,TRBJ2-3,many,CASSSVGAGGADTQYF,TGCGCCAGCAGCTCAGTGGGAGCGGGCGGGGCAGATACGCAGTATTTT
TRBV12-3/TRBV12-4,TRBD2,TRBJ2-2,many,CASSTGLVSRGELFF,TGTGCCAGCAGTACCGGACTAGTGAGTCGCGGGGAGCTGTTTTTT
TRBV28,TRBD2,TRBJ2-7,NA,CASNFGGSAYEQYF,TGTGCCAGCAATTTCGGCGGGAGTGCTTACGAGCAGTACTTC
TRBV28,TRBD1,TRBJ2-7,many,CASSLRVTGGYEQYF,TGTGCCAGCAGTTTAAGGGTGACAGGGGGCTACGAGCAGTACTTC
TRBV5-4,NA,TRBJ1-2,NA,CASSLGQFYGYTF,TGTGCCAGCAGCTTGGGGCAGTTCTATGGCTACACCTTC